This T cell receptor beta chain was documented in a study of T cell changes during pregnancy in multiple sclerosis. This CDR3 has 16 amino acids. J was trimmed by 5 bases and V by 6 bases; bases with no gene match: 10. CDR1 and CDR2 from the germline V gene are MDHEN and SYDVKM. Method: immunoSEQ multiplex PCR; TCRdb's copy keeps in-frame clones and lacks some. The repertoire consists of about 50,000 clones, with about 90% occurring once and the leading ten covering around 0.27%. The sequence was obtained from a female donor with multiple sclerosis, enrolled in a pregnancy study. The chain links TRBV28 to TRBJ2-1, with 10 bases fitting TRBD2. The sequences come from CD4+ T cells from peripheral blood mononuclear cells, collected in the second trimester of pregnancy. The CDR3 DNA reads TGTGCCAGCAGAAATCAGGGACTAGCGATAAACAATGAGCAGTTCTTC. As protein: CASRNQGLAINNEQFF.